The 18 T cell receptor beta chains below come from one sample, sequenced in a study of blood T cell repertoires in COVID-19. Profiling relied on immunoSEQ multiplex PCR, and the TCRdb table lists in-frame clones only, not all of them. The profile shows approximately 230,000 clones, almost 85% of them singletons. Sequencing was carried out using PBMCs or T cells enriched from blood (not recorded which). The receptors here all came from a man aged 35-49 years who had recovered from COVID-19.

The CDR3 DNA reads TGTGCCAGCAGCTTGTACGGGAGAGAGACCCAGTACTTC. This sequence encodes CASSLYGRETQYF. The chain combines TRBV7-9 with TRBJ2-5; D may be TRBD2 (6 bases). In germline, CDR1 is SEHNR, CDR2 FQNEAQ (reference sequence). V was shortened by 3 bases and J by 4 bases, with 9 bases between the two germline ends. The CDR3 sequence is 13 residues long. Combining the CDR3 with reference TRBV7-9 and TRBJ2-5 gives the whole variable domain DTGVSQNPRHKITKRGQNVTFRCDPISEHNRLYWYRQTLGQGPEFLTYFQNEAQLEKSRLLSDRFSAERPKGSFSTLEIQRTEQGDSAMYLCASSLYGRETQYFGPGTRLLVL.

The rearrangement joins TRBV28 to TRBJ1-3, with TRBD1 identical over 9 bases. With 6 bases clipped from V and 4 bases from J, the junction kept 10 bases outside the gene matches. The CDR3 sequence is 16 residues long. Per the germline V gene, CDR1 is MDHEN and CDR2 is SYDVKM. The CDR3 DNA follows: TGTGCCAGCAGGTATCTACCGGGACAGGGAGGAAACACCATATATTTT. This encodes CASRYLPGQGGNTIYF.

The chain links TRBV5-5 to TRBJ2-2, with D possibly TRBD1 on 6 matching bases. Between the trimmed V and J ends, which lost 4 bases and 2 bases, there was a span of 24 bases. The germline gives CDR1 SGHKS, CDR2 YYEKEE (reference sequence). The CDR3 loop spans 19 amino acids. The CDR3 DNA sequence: TGTGCCAGCAGCCCTACCTCCGGGACACTGGGTTCAAACACCGGGGAGCTGTTTTTT. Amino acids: CASSPTSGTLGSNTGELFF.

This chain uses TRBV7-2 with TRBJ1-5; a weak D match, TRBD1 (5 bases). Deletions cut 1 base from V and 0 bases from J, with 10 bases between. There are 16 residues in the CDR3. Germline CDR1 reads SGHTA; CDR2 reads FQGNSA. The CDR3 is CASSLDDRPSNQPQHF. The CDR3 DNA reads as TGTGCCAGCAGCTTAGACGACAGACCTAGCAATCAGCCCCAGCATTTT. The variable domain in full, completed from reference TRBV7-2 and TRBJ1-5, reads GAGVSQSPSNKVTEKGKDVELRCDPISGHTALYWYRQSLGQGLEFLIYFQGNSAPDKSGLPSDRFSAERTGGSVSTLTIQRTQQEDSAVYLCASSLDDRPSNQPQHFGDGTRLSIL.

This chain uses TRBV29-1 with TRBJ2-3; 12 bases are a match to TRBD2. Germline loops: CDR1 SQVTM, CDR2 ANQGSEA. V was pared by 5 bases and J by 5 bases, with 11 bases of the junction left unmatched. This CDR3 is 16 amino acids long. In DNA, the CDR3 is TGCAGCGTTCCACTAGCGGGAGGCTCCTTCGGAGATACGCAGTATTTT. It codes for CSVPLAGGSFGDTQYF.

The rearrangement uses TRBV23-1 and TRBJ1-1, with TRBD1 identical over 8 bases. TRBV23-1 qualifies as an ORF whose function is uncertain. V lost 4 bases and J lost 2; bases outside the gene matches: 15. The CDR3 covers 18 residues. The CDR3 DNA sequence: TGCGCCAGCAGTCCCCCCCGGACAGGGCTGAGAACTAACACTGAAGCTTTCTTT. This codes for CASSPPRTGLRTNTEAFF.

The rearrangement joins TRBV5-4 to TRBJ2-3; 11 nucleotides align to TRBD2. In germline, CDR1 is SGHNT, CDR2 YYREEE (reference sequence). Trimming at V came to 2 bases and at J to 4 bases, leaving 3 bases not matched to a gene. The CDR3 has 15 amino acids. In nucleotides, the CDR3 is TGTGCCAGCAGCTTCCTAGCGGGGGGTTCAGATACGCAGTATTTT. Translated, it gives CASSFLAGGSDTQYF.

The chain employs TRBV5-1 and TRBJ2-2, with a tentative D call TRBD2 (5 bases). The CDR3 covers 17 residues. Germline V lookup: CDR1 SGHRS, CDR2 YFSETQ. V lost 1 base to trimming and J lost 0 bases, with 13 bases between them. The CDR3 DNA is TGCGCCAGCAGCTTGTTCGCGCGGACTCCGAACACCGGGGAGCTGTTTTTT. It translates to CASSLFARTPNTGELFF.

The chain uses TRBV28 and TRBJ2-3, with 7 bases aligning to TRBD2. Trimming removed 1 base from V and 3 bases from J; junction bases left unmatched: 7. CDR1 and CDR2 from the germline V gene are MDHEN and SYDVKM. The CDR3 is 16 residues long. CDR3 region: CASSLSQAGLTDTQYF. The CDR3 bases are TGTGCCAGCAGTTTATCCCAAGCGGGGTTGACAGATACGCAGTATTTT.

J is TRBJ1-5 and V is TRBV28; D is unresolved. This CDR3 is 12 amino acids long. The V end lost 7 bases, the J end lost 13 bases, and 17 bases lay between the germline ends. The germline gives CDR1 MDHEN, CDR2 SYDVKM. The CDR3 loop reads CASKRVLEKQHF. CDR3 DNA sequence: TGTGCCAGCAAGAGAGTCTTGGAGAAGCAGCATTTT.

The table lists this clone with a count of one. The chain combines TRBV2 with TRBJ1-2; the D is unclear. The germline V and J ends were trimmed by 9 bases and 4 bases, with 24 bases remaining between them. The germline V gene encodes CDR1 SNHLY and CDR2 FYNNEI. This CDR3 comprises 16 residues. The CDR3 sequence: CASKASRAPRGYGYTF. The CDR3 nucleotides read TGTGCCAGTAAAGCTTCCCGGGCCCCCCGGGGCTATGGCTACACCTTC.

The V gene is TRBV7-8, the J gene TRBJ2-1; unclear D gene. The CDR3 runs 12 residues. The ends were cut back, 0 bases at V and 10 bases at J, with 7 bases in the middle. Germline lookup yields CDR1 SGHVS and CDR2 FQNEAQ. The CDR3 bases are TGTGCCAGCAGCTTAGCTCCTTTCGAGCAGTTCTTC. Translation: CASSLAPFEQFF. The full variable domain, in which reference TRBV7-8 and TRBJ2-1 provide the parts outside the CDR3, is GAGVSQSPRYKVAKRGQDVALRCDPISGHVSLFWYQQALGQGPEFLTYFQNEAQLDKSGLPSDRFFAERPEGSVSTLKIQRTQQEDSAVYLCASSLAPFEQFFGPGTRLTVL.

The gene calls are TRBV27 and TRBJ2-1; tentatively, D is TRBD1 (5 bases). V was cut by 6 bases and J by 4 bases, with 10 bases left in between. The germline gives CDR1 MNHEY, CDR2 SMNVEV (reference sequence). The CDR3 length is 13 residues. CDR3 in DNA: TGTGCCAGCAGCCCTACAGGTTACAATGAGCAGTTCTTC. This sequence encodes CASSPTGYNEQFF.

CDR3 amino acids: CASSTTSVSYNEQFF. The CDR3 DNA is TGTGCCAGCAGCACGACTAGCGTCTCCTACAATGAGCAGTTCTTC. This chain links TRBV9 with TRBJ2-1; TRBD2 matches 8 bases. This CDR3 is 15 amino acids long. The germline V gene has CDR1 SGDLS and CDR2 YYNGEE. The junction had 3 bases not matched to a gene; V was cut back by 4 bases and J by 0 bases.

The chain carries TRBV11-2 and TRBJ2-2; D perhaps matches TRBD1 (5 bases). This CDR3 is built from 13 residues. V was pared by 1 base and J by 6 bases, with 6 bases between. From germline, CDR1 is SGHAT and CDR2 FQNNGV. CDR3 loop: CASSLAGPGELFF. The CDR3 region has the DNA TGTGCCAGCAGCTTAGCAGGGCCCGGGGAGCTGTTTTTT. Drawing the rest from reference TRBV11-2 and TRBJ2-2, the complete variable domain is EAGVAQSPRYKIIEKRQSVAFWCNPISGHATLYWYQQILGQGPKLLIQFQNNGVVDDSQLPKDRFSAERLKGVDSTLKIQPAKLEDSAVYLCASSLAGPGELFFGEGSRLTVL.

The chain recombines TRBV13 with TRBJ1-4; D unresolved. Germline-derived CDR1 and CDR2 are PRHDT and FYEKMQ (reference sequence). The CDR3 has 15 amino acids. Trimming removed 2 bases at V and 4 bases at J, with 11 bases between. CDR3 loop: CASSLSPVINEKLFF. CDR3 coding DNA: TGTGCCAGCAGCTTAAGTCCGGTCATTAATGAAAAACTGTTTTTT.

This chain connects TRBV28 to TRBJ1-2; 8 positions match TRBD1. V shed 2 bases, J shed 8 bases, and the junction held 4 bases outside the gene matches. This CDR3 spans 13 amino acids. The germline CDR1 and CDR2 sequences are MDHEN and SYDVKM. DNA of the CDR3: TGTGCCAGCAGTTTAAGGGACAGGCGAGGCTACACCTTC. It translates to CASSLRDRRGYTF.

The CDR3 DNA is TGTGCCAGCAGCTTTAGTGTAGCAGATACGCAGTATTTT. This encodes CASSFSVADTQYF. The chain couples TRBV5-5 to TRBJ2-3; D is unresolved. V lost 2 bases and J 4 bases, leaving 8 bases between the germline ends. This CDR3 has 13 amino acids. CDR1 and CDR2 (germline): SGHKS, YYEKEE (reference sequence). The full variable domain, with the rest looked up from reference TRBV5-5 and TRBJ2-3, is DAGVTQSPTHLIKTRGQQVTLRCSPISGHKSVSWYQQVLGQGPQFIFQYYEKEERGRGNFPDRFSARQFPNYSSELNVNALLLGDSALYLCASSFSVADTQYFGPGTRLTVL.